This T cell receptor beta chain comes out of a study of Ad26.COV2.S vaccination and SARS-CoV-2 variants listed by TCRdb under 2021. Study-wide context: Vaccine-arm donors were drawn from COV1001, a multicentre, randomized, double-blind, placebo-controlled phase I-IIa trial of Ad26.COV2.S in healthy adults. Ad26.COV2.S was given intramuscularly at 5x10^10 or 1x10^11 viral particles, as a single shot or as two shots 56 days apart. TCRbeta repertoire sequencing was used to assess the specificity and breadth of SARS-CoV-2-reactive T cell receptors after Ad26.COV2.S vaccination. The TCR-sequenced set comprised about 32 samples: some 20 Ad26.COV2.S vaccine recipients, 5 placebo recipients and 8 SARS-CoV-2 convalescent individuals. Trial participants were randomized into five groups of five, in which low-dose or high-dose Ad26.COV2.S was given once or twice, or placebo was given on both occasions. Throughout the experiments and outcome assessment, investigators stayed blinded to trial group allocation.

The immunoSEQ Assay was the method used to sequence TCRbeta CDR3 regions. After extraction, genomic DNA underwent amplification by bias-controlled multiplex PCR, followed by high-throughput sequencing. The source study handled its data this way. To quantify the absolute abundance of each unique TCRbeta CDR3 region, sequences were collapsed and filtered. Usable DNA was measured by amplifying reference genes present in all nucleated cells, and TCRbeta template counts were normalized to that usable DNA to estimate T cell fraction. Repertoire TCRs were annotated as SARS-CoV-2-specific by exact matching of V gene, CDR3 amino acid sequence and J gene to a known reactive TCR set. MIRA supplied the reference SARS-CoV-2 TCR set, which was filtered for enrichment in COVID-19-positive ImmuneCODE repertoires so that public or cross-reactive TCRs were removed. Using the MIRA antigens, annotated TCRs were further analysed by specific ORF or by position within an ORF. Depth was the summed frequency of annotated unique rearrangements, while breadth was defined as annotated unique rearrangements over total unique productive rearrangements. TCR breadth was compared between groups using two-sided Wilcoxon rank-sum tests. Not all clones reach the TCRdb copy of this immuneACCESS table, which keeps in-frame sequences only. Checked studies attribute under half of the gap to unresolved V genes and leave the rest unexplained. V and J calls plus clone size are reproduced from that table; the DNA served to infer D and trimming. The sample includes over 450,000 clones, with roughly nine tenths observed a single time. The biggest ten clones account for 1.5% to 2% of the sample.

Study-level results and caveats: Compared with placebo recipients, Ad26.COV2.S recipients showed higher spike-specific TCR breadth (P = 0.0014). Non-spike TCR breadth was comparable between vaccine and placebo recipients, consistent with the vaccine containing only spike. The study was not powered to compare responses between vaccine doses or regimens. After vaccination, spike-specific CD8+ and CD4+ T cell responses were reported to show substantial breadth. The authors noted that the TCR breadth and depth analyses may have underestimated total T cell responses.

The treatment or condition label, read with the paper, signifies: around 19 received Ad26.COV2.S at low or high dose, single or two shots; five or six received placebo; per-sample allocation not given. For vaccine and placebo recipients, repertoires were sequenced using samples collected on day 63 after the first injection. Cohort 1b enrolled around 24 adults aged 18-55 years at a single site in Boston, USA, between 29 July and 7 August 2020. Ad26.COV2.S was a replication-incompetent adenovirus type 26 vector expressing a prefusion-stabilized SARS-CoV-2 spike protein from the original Wuhan strain. As to this clone: Its antigen remains unidentified. No base qualities exist here, and no much larger clone lies one base off it.

V loses 0 bases at its end and J loses 1 base; junction bases beyond the gene matches: 3. The CDR3 numbers 15 residues from cysteine through phenylalanine. The kept DNA is CDR3 alone, 45 bases in frame from the first base. Per the germline V gene, SGDLS is the CDR1 and YYNGEE is the CDR2. Sequencing was performed on peripheral blood, taken in a trial of Ad26.COV2.S vaccine versus placebo. The chain employs TRBV9 and TRBJ1-1, and TRBD1 aligns with 7 junction nucleotides. This sequence was found in a person between 18 and 59 years old who received the Ad26.COV2.S COVID-19 vaccine or a placebo. The bases are TGTGCCAGCAGCGTAGTAGGACAGGCGAACACTGAAGCTTTCTTT. This is translated as CASSVVGQANTEAFF.